This is a list of T cell receptor beta chains from one sample in a study of CD8 T cells in Susac syndrome. TCRdb itself ran the immunoSEQ multiplex PCR reads through MiXCR, one entry per CDR3 protein. Found here are 95,000 to 150,000 distinct CDR3 sequences, 96% of them singletons; the top ten hold less than 0.15%. The sequencing sample was made of CD4+ T cells from PBMCs. Receptor source: a human donor with Susac syndrome. CDR3s include the opening cysteine and the closing phenylalanine or tryptophan. Fields, in order: D gene, clone size, J gene, V gene, CDR3 protein, CDR3 DNA. A D gene is named only where the DNA matches it firmly. A clone size is listed for some rows: how often the clone was seen (once, few, many), or a class if it is expanded.

>-|-|TRBJ2-6|TRBV24-1
CATSDPWGGDGANVLTF
TGTGCCACCAGTGACCCGTGGGGAGGAGACGGGGCCAACGTCCTGACTTTC
>TRBD1|-|TRBJ1-2|TRBV4-3
CASSLDPIGTGLRYTF
TGCGCCAGCAGCCTAGACCCGATCGGGACAGGGCTTCGCTACACCTTC
>-|-|TRBJ1-2|TRBV2
CASSEGGHAAF
TGTGCCAGCAGTGAAGGGGGACATGCGGCCTTC
>-|-|TRBJ1-2|TRBV20-1
CSAKSYGYTF
TGCAGTGCGAAAAGCTATGGCTACACCTTC
>TRBD1|-|TRBJ2-5|TRBV6-1
CASSTGQGRETQYF
TGTGCCAGCAGTACTGGACAGGGGAGGGAGACCCAGTACTTC
>TRBD2|-|TRBJ2-1|TRBV4-3
CASSQVAGGDEQFF
TGCGCCAGCAGCCAGGTAGCGGGAGGAGATGAGCAGTTCTTC
>TRBD1|-|TRBJ2-2|TRBV15
CATSRRMALGTANTGELFF
TGTGCCACCAGCAGACGTATGGCCCTGGGGACAGCTAACACCGGGGAGCTGTTTTTT
>-|-|TRBJ2-5|TRBV28
CASRVGGGETQYF
TGTGCCAGCAGGGTAGGGGGAGGTGAGACCCAGTACTTC
>TRBD2|once|TRBJ2-4|TRBV7-8
CASSLQRELAKNIQYF
TGTGCCAGCAGCCTCCAGCGGGAGCTAGCCAAAAACATTCAGTACTTC
>-|-|TRBJ2-4|TRBV29-1
CSAAHGTLNIQYF
TGCAGCGCGGCCCACGGGACTTTGAACATTCAGTACTTC
>-|-|TRBJ2-1|TRBV5-1
CASSLLGNYNEQFF
TGCGCCAGCAGCTTGCTGGGGAACTACAATGAGCAGTTCTTC
>-|-|TRBJ2-7|TRBV14
CASSQLPRIIYEQYF
TGTGCCAGCAGTCAGTTGCCTAGAATCATCTACGAGCAGTACTTC
>-|-|TRBJ1-1|TRBV29-1
CSVDSRVWTEAFF
TGCAGCGTTGATTCCAGGGTCTGGACTGAAGCTTTCTTT
>-|-|TRBJ2-1|TRBV7-9
CASSLVSGDNEQFF
TGTGCCAGCAGCTTAGTATCAGGGGACAATGAGCAGTTCTTC
>TRBD2|-|TRBJ2-5|TRBV14
CASSQTLASETQYF
TGTGCCAGCAGCCAAACACTAGCGAGCGAGACCCAGTACTTC
>TRBD1|-|TRBJ1-1|TRBV20-1
CSPQGIWGTEAFF
TGCAGTCCACAGGGGATTTGGGGCACTGAAGCTTTCTTT
>TRBD2|-|TRBJ2-1|TRBV11-2
CASSKGLRGEQFF
TGTGCCAGCAGCAAGGGACTACGTGGGGAGCAGTTCTTC
>-|-|TRBJ2-5|TRBV7-9
CASSPHDTGTQYF
TGTGCCAGCAGCCCACACGACACCGGGACCCAGTACTTC
>TRBD1|-|TRBJ2-7|TRBV7-2
CASSPAMSRGHYEQYF
TGTGCCAGCAGCCCAGCGATGAGTAGGGGGCACTACGAGCAGTACTTC
>-|once|TRBJ2-3|TRBV4-3
CASSQDADYTQYF
TGCGCCAGCAGCCAAGATGCTGACTATACGCAGTATTTT
>TRBD1|-|TRBJ2-7|TRBV5-1
CASSLVPGTGRYEQYF
TGCGCCAGCAGCTTGGTCCCCGGGACAGGGCGGTACGAGCAGTACTTC
>TRBD1|-|TRBJ2-1|TRBV29-1
CSVVLVETGHYNEQFF
TGCAGCGTTGTTTTAGTGGAGACAGGGCACTACAATGAGCAGTTCTTC
>-|-|TRBJ2-3|TRBV12-3/TRBV12-4
CASLLGERSDTQYF
TGTGCCAGCCTCCTGGGGGAGAGGTCAGATACGCAGTATTTT
>-|-|TRBJ1-1|TRBV5-4
CASRTLDTEAFF
TGTGCCAGCAGGACATTGGACACTGAAGCTTTCTTT
>-|-|TRBJ2-7|TRBV29-1
CSVVTGTSAYEQYF
TGCAGCGTTGTCACGGGGACCTCCGCCTACGAGCAGTACTTC
>-|-|TRBJ2-7|TRBV12-3/TRBV12-4
CASSSPEGLEERQYF
TGTGCCAGCAGTTCCCCAGAGGGGCTCGAAGAGAGGCAGTACTTC
>TRBD2|-|TRBJ2-1|TRBV5-4
CASNSGGRARGNEQFF
TGTGCCAGCAATTCGGGCGGGAGGGCCAGGGGCAATGAGCAGTTCTTC
>-|-|TRBJ2-7|TRBV27
CASSLTSISYEQYF
TGTGCCAGCAGTTTAACTAGCATCTCCTACGAGCAGTACTTC
>TRBD1|-|TRBJ1-1|TRBV7-2
CASSLARTGGGTEAFF
TGTGCCAGCAGCTTAGCGAGGACAGGGGGCGGGACTGAAGCTTTCTTT
>TRBD2|-|TRBJ2-6|TRBV3-1
CASSRRTSGIGANVLTF
TGTGCCAGCAGCCGCCGGACTAGCGGGATTGGGGCCAACGTCCTGACTTTC
>-|-|TRBJ2-2|TRBV28
CASSLYLSGELFF
TGTGCCAGCAGTTTGTATTTGTCCGGGGAGCTGTTTTTT
>-|-|TRBJ2-7|TRBV29-1
CSVNRDGTYEQYF
TGCAGCGTTAACCGGGACGGAACCTACGAGCAGTACTTC
>-|-|TRBJ2-2|TRBV18
CASTGQRTGELFF
TGTGCCAGCACCGGACAGAGAACCGGGGAGCTGTTTTTT
>-|-|TRBJ2-5|TRBV29-1
CSVEEGRGAETQYF
TGCAGCGTTGAAGAAGGAAGGGGAGCGGAGACCCAGTACTTC
>TRBD1|-|TRBJ1-1|TRBV30
CAWSAGQGILTEAFF
TGTGCCTGGAGTGCTGGACAGGGTATTTTGACTGAAGCTTTCTTT
>TRBD1|-|TRBJ2-1|TRBV7-2
CASSLVGTGSYNEQFF
TGTGCCAGCAGCTTAGTCGGGACAGGCTCCTACAATGAGCAGTTCTTC